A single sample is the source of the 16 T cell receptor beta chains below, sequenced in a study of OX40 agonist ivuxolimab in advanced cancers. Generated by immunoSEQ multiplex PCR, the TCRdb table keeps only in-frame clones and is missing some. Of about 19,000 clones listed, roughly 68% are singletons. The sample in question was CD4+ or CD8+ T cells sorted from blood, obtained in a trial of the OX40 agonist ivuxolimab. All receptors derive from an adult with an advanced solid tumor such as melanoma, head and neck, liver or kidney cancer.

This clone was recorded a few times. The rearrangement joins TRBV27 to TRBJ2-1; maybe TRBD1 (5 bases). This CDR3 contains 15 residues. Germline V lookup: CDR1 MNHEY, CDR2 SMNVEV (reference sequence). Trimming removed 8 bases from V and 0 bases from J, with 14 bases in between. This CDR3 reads CASGIDSSSYNEQFF. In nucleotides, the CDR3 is TGTGCCAGCGGTATTGACAGTAGCTCCTACAATGAGCAGTTCTTC.

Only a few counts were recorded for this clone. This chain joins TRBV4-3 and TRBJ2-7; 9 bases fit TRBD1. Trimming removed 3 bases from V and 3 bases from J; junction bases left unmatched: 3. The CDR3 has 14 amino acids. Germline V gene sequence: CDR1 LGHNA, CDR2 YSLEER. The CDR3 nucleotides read TGCGCCAGCAGCCACAGGGGACAGGGCTACGAGCAGTACTTC. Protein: CASSHRGQGYEQYF.

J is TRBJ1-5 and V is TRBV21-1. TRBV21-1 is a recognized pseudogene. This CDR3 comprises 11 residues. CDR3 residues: CASSSERSQHF. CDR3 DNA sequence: TGTGCCAGCAGCTCCGAGAGGTCCCAGCATTTT.

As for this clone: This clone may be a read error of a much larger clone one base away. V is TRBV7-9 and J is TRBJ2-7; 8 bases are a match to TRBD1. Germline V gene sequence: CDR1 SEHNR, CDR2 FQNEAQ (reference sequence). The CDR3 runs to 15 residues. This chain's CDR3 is CASSLASGGAYGQYF. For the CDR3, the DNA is TGTGCCAGCAGCTTAGCGTCAGGGGGCGCCTACGGGCAGTACTTC.

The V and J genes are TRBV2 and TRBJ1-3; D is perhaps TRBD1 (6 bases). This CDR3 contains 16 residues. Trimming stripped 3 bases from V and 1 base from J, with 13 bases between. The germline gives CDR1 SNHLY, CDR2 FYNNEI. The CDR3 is CASSEGTPNSGNTIYF. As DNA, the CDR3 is TGTGCCAGCAGTGAGGGGACACCCAATTCTGGAAACACCATATATTTT.

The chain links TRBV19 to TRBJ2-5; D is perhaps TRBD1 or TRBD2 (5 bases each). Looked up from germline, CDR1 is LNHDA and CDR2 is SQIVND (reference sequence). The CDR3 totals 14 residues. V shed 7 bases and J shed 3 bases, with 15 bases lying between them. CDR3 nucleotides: TGTGCCAGTATGGACAAGTTGGGAGAAGAGACCCAGTACTTC. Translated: CASMDKLGEETQYF.

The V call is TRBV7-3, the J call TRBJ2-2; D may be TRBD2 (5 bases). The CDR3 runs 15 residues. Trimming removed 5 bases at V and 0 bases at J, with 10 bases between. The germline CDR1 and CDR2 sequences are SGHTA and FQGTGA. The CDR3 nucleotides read TGTGCCAGCAGCGGGCGGGTTCCGAACACCGGGGAGCTGTTTTTT. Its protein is CASSGRVPNTGELFF.

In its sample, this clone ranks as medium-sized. Written as DNA, the CDR3 is TGTGCCAGCAGTGAAGGGGCAGGTCAGACGGGGGAGCTGTTTTTT. Its translation: CASSEGAGQTGELFF. The rearrangement uses TRBV6-1 and TRBJ2-2; unclear D gene. Germline lookup yields CDR1 MNHNS and CDR2 SASEGT. CDR3 length: 15 amino acids. The V gene lost 1 base and the J gene lost 8 bases, with 14 bases spanning the gap.

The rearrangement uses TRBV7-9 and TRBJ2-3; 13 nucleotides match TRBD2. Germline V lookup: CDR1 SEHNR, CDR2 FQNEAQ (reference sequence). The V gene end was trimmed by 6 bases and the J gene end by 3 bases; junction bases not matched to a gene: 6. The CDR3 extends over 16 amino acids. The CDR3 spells CASSSGLAGDTDTQYF. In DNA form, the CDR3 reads TGTGCCAGCAGTTCCGGACTAGCGGGGGATACAGATACGCAGTATTTT.

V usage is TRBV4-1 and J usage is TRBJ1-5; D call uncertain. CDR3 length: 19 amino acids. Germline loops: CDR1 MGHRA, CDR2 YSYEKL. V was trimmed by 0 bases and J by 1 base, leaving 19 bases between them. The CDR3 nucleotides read TGCGCCAGCAGCCAAGAAGGCGGGCGGTCACCGGGGAGCAATCAGCCCCAGCATTTT. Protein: CASSQEGGRSPGSNQPQHF.

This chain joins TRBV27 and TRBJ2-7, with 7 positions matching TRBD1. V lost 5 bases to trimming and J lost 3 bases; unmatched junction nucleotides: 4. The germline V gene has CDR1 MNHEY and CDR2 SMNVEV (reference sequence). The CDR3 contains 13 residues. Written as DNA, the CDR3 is TGTGCCAGCAGTCCGGGGACAGTCTACGAGCAGTACTTC. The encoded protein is CASSPGTVYEQYF.

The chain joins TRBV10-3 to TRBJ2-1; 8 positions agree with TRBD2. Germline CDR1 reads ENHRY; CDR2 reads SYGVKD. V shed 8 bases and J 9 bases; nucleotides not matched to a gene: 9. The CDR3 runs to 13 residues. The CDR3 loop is CAIGLERESEQFF. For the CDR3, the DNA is TGTGCCATCGGCCTCGAGCGGGAGAGTGAGCAGTTCTTC.

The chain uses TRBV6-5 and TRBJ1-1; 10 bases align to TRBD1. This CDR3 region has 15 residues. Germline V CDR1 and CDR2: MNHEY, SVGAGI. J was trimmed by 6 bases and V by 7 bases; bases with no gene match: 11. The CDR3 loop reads CASTLGTGVRAEAFF. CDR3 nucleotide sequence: TGTGCCAGCACCCTTGGGACAGGGGTGAGGGCTGAAGCTTTCTTT.

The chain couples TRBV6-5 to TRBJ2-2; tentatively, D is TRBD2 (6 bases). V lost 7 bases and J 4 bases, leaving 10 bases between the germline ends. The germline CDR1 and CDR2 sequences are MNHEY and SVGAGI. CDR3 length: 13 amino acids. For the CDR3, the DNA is TGTGCCAGCACTCGGGACTCCACCGGGGAGCTGTTTTTT. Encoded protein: CASTRDSTGELFF.

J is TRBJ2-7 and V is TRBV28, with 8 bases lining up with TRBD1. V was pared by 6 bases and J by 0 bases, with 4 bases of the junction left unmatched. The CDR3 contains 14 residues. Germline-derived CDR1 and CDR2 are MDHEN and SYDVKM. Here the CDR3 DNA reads TGTGCCAGCAGCTGGACAGGGAACTCCTACGAGCAGTACTTC. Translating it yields CASSWTGNSYEQYF.

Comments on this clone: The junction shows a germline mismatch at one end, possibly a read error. The CDR3 is CASSLGPGGEQYF. The CDR3 coding sequence is TGTGCCAGCAGCTTGGGGCCGGGGGGAGAGCAGTACTTC. The V gene is TRBV5-3, the J gene TRBJ2-7, with 7 bases aligning to TRBD2. TRBV5-3 is an open reading frame whose function is uncertain. The CDR3 has 13 residues.